The clone carrying this T cell receptor (beta chain) rates as medium-sized. The CDR3 has 12 residues. Germline CDR1 reads MNHNS; CDR2 reads SASEGT. V lost 10 bases and J 1 base, leaving 10 bases between the germline ends. Use of 60 Vbeta and 13 Jbeta primers characterized the PCR. Measured with immunoSEQ multiplex PCR; TCRdb has only the in-frame clones, and not every one. The sample yields 35,000 to 40,000 clones, 66% seen once. The data stem from a study of cytomegalovirus exposure and HLA in healthy donors. Sequences were obtained from PBMCs. The receptor was isolated from a man in his forties or fifties in good health and CMV-seropositive. The genes are TRBV6-1 and TRBJ1-1; D might be TRBD1 (5 bases). The CDR3 coding sequence is TGTGCCACCAGCAGGGAGAACACTGAAGCTTTCTTT. As protein: CATSRENTEAFF.